The clone carrying this T cell receptor beta chain was counted only a few times. No antigen is known for it. TCRdb passed the reads through MiXCR, listing each CDR3 protein once. The data show hundreds of thousands of distinct CDR3 sequences, around a third seen once. This entry comes from a study of T cell repertoires in cytomegalovirus infection. Study as a whole: Carrying CMV and the relevant HLA type showed in public TCR beta signatures. The study, taken as a whole, reports: People with CMV and the relevant HLA were identified by cumulative public TCR beta family frequency.

From germline, CDR1 is SQVTM and CDR2 ANQGSEA. V was trimmed by 4 bases and J by 0 bases, leaving 11 bases between them. The CDR3 length is 14 residues. This sequence was found in a human donor in good health (CMV status not recorded). Some clones in this sample may be carry-over from other donors' samples. Sequenced material: cultured PBMCs, taken from culture after CMV antigen stimulation. The chain employs TRBV29-1 and TRBJ2-3; D is possibly TRBD2 (5 bases). In nucleotides, the CDR3 is TGCAGCGTTGGGGCGGACTCTAGCACAGATACGCAGTATTTT. This translates into CSVGADSSTDTQYF.